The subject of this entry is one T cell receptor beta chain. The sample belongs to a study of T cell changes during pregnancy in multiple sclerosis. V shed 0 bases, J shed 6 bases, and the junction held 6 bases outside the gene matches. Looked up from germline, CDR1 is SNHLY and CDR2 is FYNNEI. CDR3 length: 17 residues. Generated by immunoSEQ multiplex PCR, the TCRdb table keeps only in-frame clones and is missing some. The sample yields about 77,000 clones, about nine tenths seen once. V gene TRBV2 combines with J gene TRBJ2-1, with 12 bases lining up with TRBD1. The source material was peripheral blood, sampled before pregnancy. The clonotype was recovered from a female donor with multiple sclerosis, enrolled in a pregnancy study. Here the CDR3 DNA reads TGTGCCAGCAGTGAAGCCCCGGGACAGGGGGCCATCAATGAGCAGTTCTTC. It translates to CASSEAPGQGAINEQFF.